These 21 T cell receptor beta chains share one sample of origin, sequenced in a study of cytomegalovirus exposure and HLA in healthy donors (dated by TCRdb to 2017 to 2019). The library relied on the immunoSEQ multiplex PCR assay. The table was pulled from immuneACCESS by TCRdb, which kept in-frame rearrangements only. Such tables lose some clones; where checked, under half of the loss comes from unresolved V genes, and the rest has no known cause. The sample table records tens of thousands of clones; roughly nine tenths of these occur just once. The ten largest clones represent around 1.1% of the sample. Material: PBMCs. The receptors derive from a man aged 18 to 30 in good health and CMV-seronegative.

The V gene is TRBV10-3, the J gene TRBJ2-5; 10 nucleotides match TRBD2. Trimming cost V 10 bases and J 0 bases; bases outside gene matches: 2. The CDR3 covers 13 residues. The germline CDR1 and CDR2 sequences are ENHRY and SYGVKD. CDR3 in amino acids: CASSGRNQETQYF. CDR3 nucleotide sequence: TGTGCCAGTAGCGGGAGGAACCAAGAGACCCAGTACTTC.

The chain links TRBV29-1 to TRBJ1-2; 7 positions match TRBD1. J gave up 4 bases and V 4 bases, and 9 bases lay outside the gene matches. Germline V gene sequence: CDR1 SQVTM, CDR2 ANQGSEA. This CDR3 comprises 14 residues. The CDR3 nucleotides are TGCAGCGTTGTAACAGGGGCATGGGCCTATGGCTACACCTTC. Protein sequence: CSVVTGAWAYGYTF. Complete variable domain (other parts from reference TRBV29-1 and TRBJ1-2): SAVISQKPSRDICQRGTSLTIQCQVDSQVTMMFWYRQQPGQSLTLIATANQGSEATYESGFVIDKFPISRPNLTFSTLTVSNMSPEDSSIYLCSVVTGAWAYGYTFGSGTRLTVV.

The rearrangement uses TRBV5-7 and TRBJ1-3; 8 nucleotides match TRBD1. TRBV5-7 is filed as an ORF, its function uncertain. The CDR3 is made up of 17 amino acids. The V gene end was trimmed by 4 bases and the J gene end by 0 bases; junction bases not matched to a gene: 9. CDR3 coding DNA: TGTGCCAGCAGCCCTGGACAGGGACTTTTCTCTGGAAACACCATATATTTT. This translates into CASSPGQGLFSGNTIYF.

The gene calls are TRBV7-2 and TRBJ1-3; D is unresolved. This CDR3 comprises 15 residues. Trimming left V 3 bases short and J 1 base short, with 10 bases between. CDR1 SGHTA and CDR2 FQGNSA come from the germline V gene. The CDR3 is CASSFPGVSGNTIYF. The CDR3 nucleotides are TGTGCCAGCAGCTTCCCAGGTGTTTCTGGAAACACCATATATTTT.

The gene calls are TRBV28 and TRBJ2-7, with TRBD2 matching over 14 bases. Trimming removed 6 bases from V and 4 bases from J; junction bases left unmatched: 17. CDR3 length: 19 residues. Per the germline V gene, CDR1 is MDHEN and CDR2 is SYDVKM. CDR3 sequence: CASSPTAGTSGSLLYEQYF. The CDR3 DNA reads as TGTGCCAGCAGCCCCACTGCCGGGACTAGCGGGAGTTTGTTGTACGAGCAGTACTTC.

In this sample, this clone turned up once. The chain recombines TRBV15 with TRBJ1-5; D not certain. This CDR3 spans 15 amino acids. Trimming left V 3 bases short and J 5 bases short, with 14 bases between. The germline CDR1 and CDR2 sequences are LNHNV and YYDKDF (reference sequence). Here the CDR3 reads CATSSQSGVHQPQHF. CDR3 DNA sequence: TGTGCCACCAGCAGCCAGTCCGGGGTTCATCAGCCCCAGCATTTT.

The chain employs TRBV2 and TRBJ2-7; 8 bases are a match to TRBD1. Germline CDR1 reads SNHLY; CDR2 reads FYNNEI. Unmatched junction bases numbered 12, after V lost 5 bases and J lost 6 bases. This CDR3 is 15 amino acids long. In DNA form, the CDR3 reads TGTGCCAGCAGTTATGAACGGACAGGGTTCGGCGAGCAGTACTTC. The encoded protein is CASSYERTGFGEQYF.

J is TRBJ2-3 and V is TRBV28; TRBD2 matches at 8 bases. The CDR3 is 15 residues long. The V gene end was trimmed by 3 bases and the J gene end by 1 base; junction bases not matched to a gene: 3. Germline CDR1 MDHEN, CDR2 SYDVKM. As DNA, the CDR3 is TGTGCCAGCAGTTTTAGCGGGACTGGCACAGATACGCAGTATTTT. This translates into CASSFSGTGTDTQYF.

The chain has TRBV7-9 and TRBJ2-3; D is possibly TRBD2 (5 bases). Germline CDR1 is SEHNR and CDR2 is FQNEAQ (reference sequence). V shed 0 bases and J shed 2 bases, with 6 bases lying between them. CDR3 length equals 14 residues. The DNA for the CDR3 is TGTGCCAGCAGCTTAGCCCGGGACACAGATACGCAGTATTTT. It codes for CASSLARDTDTQYF.

The rearrangement uses TRBV5-1 and TRBJ1-1; D is possibly TRBD1 (6 bases). V lost 4 bases to trimming and J lost 2 bases, with 15 bases between them. Germline CDR1 and CDR2: SGHRS and YFSETQ. The CDR3 loop spans 15 amino acids. The CDR3 protein is CASSVGQSLNTEAFF. CDR3 in DNA: TGCGCCAGCAGCGTCGGACAGTCGTTAAACACTGAAGCTTTCTTT.

The V call is TRBV5-1, the J call TRBJ2-7, with D hard to call. The length of the CDR3 is 11 residues. From germline, CDR1 is SGHRS and CDR2 YFSETQ. V was pared by 3 bases and J by 1 base, with 2 bases between. CDR3: CASSSSYEQYF. The CDR3 region has the DNA TGCGCCAGCAGCTCATCCTACGAGCAGTACTTC.

The V call is TRBV10-3, the J call TRBJ2-7; TRBD1 aligns across 7 bases. The V segment lost 7 bases and the J segment 2 bases; nucleotides outside the gene matches: 8. The CDR3 consists of 14 residues. The germline V gene encodes CDR1 ENHRY and CDR2 SYGVKD. DNA of the CDR3: TGTGCCATCACCCCAGGGGGTCCTCCCTACGAGCAGTACTTC. Translating gives CAITPGGPPYEQYF.

The chain carries TRBV27 and TRBJ2-7, with 9 bases fitting TRBD2. From germline, CDR1 is MNHEY and CDR2 SMNVEV (reference sequence). The CDR3 contains 17 residues. With 2 bases clipped from V and 1 base from J, the junction kept 9 bases outside the gene matches. CDR3 bases: TGTGCCAGCAGTTTAAGGGCTAGCGGGATCTTATCCTACGAGCAGTACTTC. This gives the protein CASSLRASGILSYEQYF.

CDR3 residues: CASSPTRYRVDEQYF. For the CDR3, the DNA is TGTGCCAGCAGCCCAACCCGGTACAGGGTGGACGAGCAGTACTTC. The gene calls are TRBV7-6 and TRBJ2-7; D is perhaps TRBD1 (6 bases). The CDR3 is made up of 15 amino acids. CDR1 is SGHVS and CDR2 is FNYEAQ in the germline V gene. Trimming took off 5 bases at V and 5 bases at J, with 19 bases between the two ends. The whole variable domain, filled in from reference TRBV7-6 and TRBJ2-7, reads GAGVSQSPRYKVTKRGQDVALRCDPISGHVSLYWYRQALGQGPEFLTYFNYEAQQDKSGLPNDRFSAERPEGSISTLTIQRTEQRDSAMYRCASSPTRYRVDEQYFGPGTRLTVT.

The chain recombines TRBV5-6 with TRBJ1-3; a weak D match, TRBD1 (6 bases). The CDR3 loop spans 14 amino acids. In germline, CDR1 is SGHDT, CDR2 YYEEEE. Trimming shortened V by 4 bases and J by 5 bases, and 13 bases separated the two germline ends. CDR3 region: CASSRDRLRNTIYF. DNA for the CDR3: TGTGCCAGCAGCCGCGACAGGCTTAGAAACACCATATATTTT. The full variable domain, rest sourced from reference TRBV5-6 and TRBJ1-3, is DAGVTQSPTHLIKTRGQQVTLRCSPKSGHDTVSWYQQALGQGPQFIFQYYEEEERQRGNFPDRFSGHQFPNYSSELNVNALLLGDSALYLCASSRDRLRNTIYFGEGSWLTVV.

CDR3 amino acids: CASSITIHRGYNEQFF. As DNA, the CDR3 is TGTGCCAGCAGCATAACAATTCACCGCGGTTACAATGAGCAGTTCTTC. J is TRBJ2-1 and V is TRBV21-1; the DNA was not used to check the table's D call, TRBD2. TRBV21-1 is a pseudogene locus. This CDR3 has 16 amino acids.

The rearrangement uses TRBV9 and TRBJ1-3; 8 nucleotides align to TRBD1. The trim removed 4 bases at V and 2 bases at J, leaving 5 bases unmatched. The CDR3 is made up of 15 amino acids. The V gene's germline CDR1 is SGDLS and CDR2 YYNGEE. The CDR3 region has the DNA TGTGCCAGCAGCAGCCAGGGGGCGCCTGGAAACACCATATATTTT. It codes for CASSSQGAPGNTIYF. Together with reference TRBV9 and TRBJ1-3, the CDR3 gives the full variable domain: DSGVTQTPKHLITATGQRVTLRCSPRSGDLSVYWYQQSLDQGLQFLIQYYNGEERAKGNILERFSAQQFPDLHSELNLSSLELGDSALYFCASSSQGAPGNTIYFGEGSWLTVV.

V gene TRBV2 combines with J gene TRBJ2-7; TRBD1 aligns across 9 bases. The germline CDR1 and CDR2 sequences are SNHLY and FYNNEI. The V and J ends lost 9 bases and 1 base, in that order; junction bases with no gene match: 7. The CDR3 loop spans 14 amino acids. CDR3 in amino acids: CASQGDRVSYEQYF. CDR3 in DNA: TGTGCCAGTCAAGGGGACAGGGTTTCCTACGAGCAGTACTTC. The full variable domain, rest sourced from reference TRBV2 and TRBJ2-7, is EPEVTQTPSHQVTQMGQEVILRCVPISNHLYFYWYRQILGQKVEFLVSFYNNEISEKSEIFDDQFSVERPDGSNFTLKIRSTKLEDSAMYFCASQGDRVSYEQYFGPGTRLTVT.

This sequence joins TRBV7-2 and TRBJ1-1; D is unresolved. CDR3 length equals 13 residues. V lost 5 bases, J lost 3 bases, and 10 bases lay in between. Germline V gene lookup returns CDR1 SGHTA and CDR2 FQGNSA. CDR3 in DNA: TGTGCCAGCAGCAGTCAGGAGGACACTGAAGCTTTCTTT. The encoded protein is CASSSQEDTEAFF.

The chain is built from TRBV11-3 and TRBJ2-7; 8 bases agree with TRBD2. Germline trimming cut 5 bases from V and 5 bases from J; bases unmatched to any gene: 5. CDR3 size: 13 residues. CDR1 and CDR2 (germline): SGHNT, YENEEA. This CDR3 is CASSLTSDHEQYF. CDR3 DNA sequence: TGTGCCAGCAGCCTGACTAGCGACCACGAGCAGTACTTC.

V usage is TRBV6-1 and J usage is TRBJ1-1; possible D gene TRBD1, 5 bases. V was cut by 3 bases and J by 1 base, with 12 bases left in between. The CDR3 runs 15 residues. Germline values: CDR1 MNHNS, CDR2 SASEGT. CDR3 in DNA: TGTGCCAGCAGTGAGTGGCAGGGCAGGAACACTGAAGCTTTCTTT. It encodes CASSEWQGRNTEAFF.